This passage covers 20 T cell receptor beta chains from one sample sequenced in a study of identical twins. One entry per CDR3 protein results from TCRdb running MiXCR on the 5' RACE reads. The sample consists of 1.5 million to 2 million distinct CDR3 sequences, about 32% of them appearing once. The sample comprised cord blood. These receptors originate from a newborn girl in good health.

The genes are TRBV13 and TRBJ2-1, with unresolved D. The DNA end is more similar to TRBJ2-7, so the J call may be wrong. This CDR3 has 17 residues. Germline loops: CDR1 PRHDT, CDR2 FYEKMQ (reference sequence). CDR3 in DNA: TGTGCCAGCAGCCCCCTCATTAGTCCCCTAACCTACAATGAGCAGTACTTC. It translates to CASSPLISPLTYNEQYF.

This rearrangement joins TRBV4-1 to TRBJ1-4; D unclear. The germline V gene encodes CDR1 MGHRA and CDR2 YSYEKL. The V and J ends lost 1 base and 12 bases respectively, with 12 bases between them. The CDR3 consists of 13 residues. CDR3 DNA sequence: TGCGCCAGCAGCCAAGCGAGGAGTAGGGAACTGTTTTTT. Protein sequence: CASSQARSRELFF.

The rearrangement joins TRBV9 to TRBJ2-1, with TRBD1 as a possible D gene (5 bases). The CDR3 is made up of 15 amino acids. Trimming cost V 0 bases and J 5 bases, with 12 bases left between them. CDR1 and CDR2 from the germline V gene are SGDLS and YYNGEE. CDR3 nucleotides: TGTGCCAGCAGCGTAGGGGCAGGGAATAACAATGAGCAGTTCTTC. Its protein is CASSVGAGNNNEQFF. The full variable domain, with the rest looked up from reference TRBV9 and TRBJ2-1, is DSGVTQTPKHLITATGQRVTLRCSPRSGDLSVYWYQQSLDQGLQFLIQYYNGEERAKGNILERFSAQQFPDLHSELNLSSLELGDSALYFCASSVGAGNNNEQFFGPGTRLTVL.

Written as DNA, the CDR3 is TGTGCCAGCAGCTATGTAGCGGGGGGGCATGAGCAGTTCTTC. Amino acid sequence: CASSYVAGGHEQFF. V and J are TRBV5-5 and TRBJ2-1; 11 positions match TRBD2. V was pared by 3 bases and J by 8 bases, with 4 bases of the junction left unmatched. This CDR3 region has 14 residues. Germline lookup yields CDR1 SGHKS and CDR2 YYEKEE (reference sequence).

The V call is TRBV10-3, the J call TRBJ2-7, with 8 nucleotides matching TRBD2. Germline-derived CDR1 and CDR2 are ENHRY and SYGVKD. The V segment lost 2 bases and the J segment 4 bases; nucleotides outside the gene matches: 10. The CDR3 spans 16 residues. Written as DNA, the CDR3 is TGTGCCATCAGTGAGGGACGGGGGGGCCCAGGGTACGAGCAGTACTTC. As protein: CAISEGRGGPGYEQYF.

The CDR3 here is CASSQDFRGTQYF. The CDR3 DNA is TGTGCCAGCAGCCAAGATTTTAGGGGTACGCAGTATTTT. J is TRBJ2-3 and V is TRBV4-2; weak D call: TRBD1 (5 bases). The V end was cut by 0 bases, the J end by 8 bases, with 9 bases between. The CDR3 has 13 amino acids. Per germline, CDR1 LGHNA and CDR2 YNFKEQ.

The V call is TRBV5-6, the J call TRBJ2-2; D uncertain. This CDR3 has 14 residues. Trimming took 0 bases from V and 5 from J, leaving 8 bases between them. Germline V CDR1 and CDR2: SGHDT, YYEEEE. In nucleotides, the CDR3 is TGTGCCAGCAGCTTGGTAGGGTGGACCGGGGAGCTGTTTTTT. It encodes CASSLVGWTGELFF.

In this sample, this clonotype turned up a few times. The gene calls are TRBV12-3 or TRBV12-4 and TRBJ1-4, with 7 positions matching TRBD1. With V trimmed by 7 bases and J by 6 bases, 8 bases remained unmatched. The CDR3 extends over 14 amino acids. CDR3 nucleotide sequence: TGTGCCAGCAAGCTGACAGGGTGGGATGAAAAACTGTTTTTT. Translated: CASKLTGWDEKLFF.

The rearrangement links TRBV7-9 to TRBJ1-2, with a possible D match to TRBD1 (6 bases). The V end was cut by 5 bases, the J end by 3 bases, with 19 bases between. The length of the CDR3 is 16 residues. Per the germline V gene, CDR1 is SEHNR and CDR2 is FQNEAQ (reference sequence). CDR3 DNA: TGTGCCAGCAGCGCTCTAGCAGGGGAGTGGGACTATGGCTACACCTTC. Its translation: CASSALAGEWDYGYTF.

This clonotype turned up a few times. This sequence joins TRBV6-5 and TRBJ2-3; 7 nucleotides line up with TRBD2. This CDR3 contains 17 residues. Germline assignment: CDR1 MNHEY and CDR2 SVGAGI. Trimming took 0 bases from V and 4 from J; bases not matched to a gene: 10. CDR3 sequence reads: CASSYSPTSLEADTQYF. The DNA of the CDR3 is TGTGCCAGCAGTTACTCTCCGACTAGCTTGGAAGCAGATACGCAGTATTTT.

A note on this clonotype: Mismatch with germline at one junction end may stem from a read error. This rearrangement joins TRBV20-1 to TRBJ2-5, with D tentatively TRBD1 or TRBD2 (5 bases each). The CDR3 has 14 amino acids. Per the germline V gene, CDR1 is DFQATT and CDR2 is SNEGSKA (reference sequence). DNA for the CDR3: TGTAGTGCTCCACAGGTCGGGGACCAAGAGACCCAGTACTTC. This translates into CSAPQVGDQETQYF.

In DNA, the CDR3 is TGTGCCAGCAGCCAAGTTAGCTTGGGATCCGAAGCTTTCTTT. It is translated as CASSQVSLGSEAFF. The chain combines TRBV4-2 with TRBJ1-1; D gene unclear. Trimming took 1 base from V and 8 from J, leaving 14 bases between them. Germline CDR1 is LGHNA and CDR2 is YNFKEQ. CDR3 length: 14 residues.

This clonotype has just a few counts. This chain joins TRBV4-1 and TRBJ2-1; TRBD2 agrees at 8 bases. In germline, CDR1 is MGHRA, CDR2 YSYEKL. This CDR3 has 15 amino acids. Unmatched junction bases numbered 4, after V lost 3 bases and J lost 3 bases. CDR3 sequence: CASSQTSVGYNEQFF. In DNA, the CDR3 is TGCGCCAGCAGCCAGACTAGCGTCGGCTACAATGAGCAGTTCTTC.

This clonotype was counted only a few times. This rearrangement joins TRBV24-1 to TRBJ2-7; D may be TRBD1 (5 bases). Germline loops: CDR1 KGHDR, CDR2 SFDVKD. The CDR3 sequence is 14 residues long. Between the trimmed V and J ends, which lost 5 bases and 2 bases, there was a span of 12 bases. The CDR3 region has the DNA TGTGCCACCAGTGGTGACAGACCCCCCTACGAGCAGTACTTC. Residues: CATSGDRPPYEQYF.

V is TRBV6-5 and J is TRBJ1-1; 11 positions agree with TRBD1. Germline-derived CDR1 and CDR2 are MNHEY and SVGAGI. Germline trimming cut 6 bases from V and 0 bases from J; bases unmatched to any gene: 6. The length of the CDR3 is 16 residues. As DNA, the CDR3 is TGTGCCAGCAGAAGGACAGGGGGCCTGGTGAACACTGAAGCTTTCTTT. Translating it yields CASRRTGGLVNTEAFF.

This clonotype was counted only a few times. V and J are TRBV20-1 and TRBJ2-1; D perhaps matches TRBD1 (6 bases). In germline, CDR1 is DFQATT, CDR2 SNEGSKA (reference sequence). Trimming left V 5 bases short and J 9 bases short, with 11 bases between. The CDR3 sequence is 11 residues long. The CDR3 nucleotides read TGCAGTGCTTTCCCACAGGGTGAGCAGTTCTTC. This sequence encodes CSAFPQGEQFF.

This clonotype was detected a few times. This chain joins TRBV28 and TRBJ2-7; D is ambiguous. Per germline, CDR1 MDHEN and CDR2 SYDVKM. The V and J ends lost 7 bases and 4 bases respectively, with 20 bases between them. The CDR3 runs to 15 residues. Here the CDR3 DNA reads TGTGCCAGCAATCCCGATCGGCCCCTGATTTACGAGCAGTACTTC. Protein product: CASNPDRPLIYEQYF.

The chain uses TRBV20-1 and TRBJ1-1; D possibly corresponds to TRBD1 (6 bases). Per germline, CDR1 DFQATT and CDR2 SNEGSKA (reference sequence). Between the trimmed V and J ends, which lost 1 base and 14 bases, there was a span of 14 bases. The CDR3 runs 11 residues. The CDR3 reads CSARAPGTIFF. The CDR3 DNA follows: TGCAGTGCTAGAGCCCCCGGGACAATCTTCTTT.

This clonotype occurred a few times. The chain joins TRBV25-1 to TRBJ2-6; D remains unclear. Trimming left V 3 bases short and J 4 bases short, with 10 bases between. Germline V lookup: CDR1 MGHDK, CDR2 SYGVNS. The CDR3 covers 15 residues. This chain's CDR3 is CASSEGVGGANVLTF. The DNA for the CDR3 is TGTGCCAGCAGTGAGGGCGTCGGGGGGGCCAACGTCCTGACTTTC. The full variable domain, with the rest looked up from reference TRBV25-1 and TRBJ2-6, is EADIYQTPRYLVIGTGKKITLECSQTMGHDKMYWYQQDPGMELHLIHYSYGVNSTEKGDLSSESTVSRIRTEHFPLTLESARPSHTSQYLCASSEGVGGANVLTFGAGSRLTVL.

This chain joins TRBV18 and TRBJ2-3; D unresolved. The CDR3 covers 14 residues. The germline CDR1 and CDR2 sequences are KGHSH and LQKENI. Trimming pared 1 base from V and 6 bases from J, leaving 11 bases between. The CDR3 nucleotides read TGTGCCAGCTCACCACGGGCAGTGACGGATACGCAGTATTTT. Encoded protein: CASSPRAVTDTQYF.